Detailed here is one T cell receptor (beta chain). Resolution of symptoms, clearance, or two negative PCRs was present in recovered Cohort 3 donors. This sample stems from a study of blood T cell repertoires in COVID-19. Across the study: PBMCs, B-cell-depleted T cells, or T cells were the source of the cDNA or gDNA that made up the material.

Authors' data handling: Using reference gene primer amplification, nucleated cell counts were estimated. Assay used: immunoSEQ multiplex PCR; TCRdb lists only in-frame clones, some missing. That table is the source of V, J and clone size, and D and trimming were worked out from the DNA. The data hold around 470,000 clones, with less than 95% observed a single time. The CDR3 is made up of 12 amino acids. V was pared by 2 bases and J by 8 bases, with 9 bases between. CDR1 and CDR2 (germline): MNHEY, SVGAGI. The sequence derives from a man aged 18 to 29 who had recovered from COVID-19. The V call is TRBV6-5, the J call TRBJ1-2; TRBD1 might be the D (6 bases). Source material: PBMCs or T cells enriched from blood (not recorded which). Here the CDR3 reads CASSYGGQGYTF. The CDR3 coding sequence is TGTGCCAGCAGTTACGGGGGACAAGGCTACACCTTC.